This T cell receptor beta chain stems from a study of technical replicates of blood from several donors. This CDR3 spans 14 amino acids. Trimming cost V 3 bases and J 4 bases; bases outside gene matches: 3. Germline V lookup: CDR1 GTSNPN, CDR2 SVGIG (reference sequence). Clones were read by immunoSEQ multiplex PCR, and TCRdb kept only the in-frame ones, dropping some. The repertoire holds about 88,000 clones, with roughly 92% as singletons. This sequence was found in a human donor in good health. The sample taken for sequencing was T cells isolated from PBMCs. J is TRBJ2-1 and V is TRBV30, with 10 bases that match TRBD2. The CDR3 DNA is TGTGCCTGGAGGACTAGCGGGTGGTACAATGAGCAGTTCTTC. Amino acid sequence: CAWRTSGWYNEQFF.